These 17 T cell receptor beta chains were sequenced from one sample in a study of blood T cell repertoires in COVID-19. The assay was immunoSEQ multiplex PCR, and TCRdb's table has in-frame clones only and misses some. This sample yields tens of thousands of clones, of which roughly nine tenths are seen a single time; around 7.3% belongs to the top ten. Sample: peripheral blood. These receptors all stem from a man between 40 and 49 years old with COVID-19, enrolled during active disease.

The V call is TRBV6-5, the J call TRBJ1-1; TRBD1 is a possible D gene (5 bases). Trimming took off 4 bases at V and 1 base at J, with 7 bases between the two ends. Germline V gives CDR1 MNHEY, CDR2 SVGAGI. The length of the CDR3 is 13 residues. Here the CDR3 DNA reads TGTGCCAGCAGTTTAACAGGGAACACTGAAGCTTTCTTT. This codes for CASSLTGNTEAFF.

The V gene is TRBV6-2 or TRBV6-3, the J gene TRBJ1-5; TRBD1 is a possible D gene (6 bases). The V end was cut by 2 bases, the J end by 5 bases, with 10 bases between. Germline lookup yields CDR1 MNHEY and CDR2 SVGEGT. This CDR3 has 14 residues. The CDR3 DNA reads TGTGCCAGCAGTTACATGGACAGCTATCAGCCCCAGCATTTT. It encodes CASSYMDSYQPQHF.

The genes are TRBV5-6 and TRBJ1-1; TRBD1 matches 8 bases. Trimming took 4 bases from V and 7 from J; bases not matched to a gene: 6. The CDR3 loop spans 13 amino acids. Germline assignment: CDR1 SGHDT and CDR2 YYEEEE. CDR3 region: CASSIRQGFEAFF. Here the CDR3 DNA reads TGTGCCAGCAGCATAAGACAGGGGTTTGAAGCTTTCTTT.

CDR3 DNA: TGCGCCAGCAGCAACGGACAGGGGGTTTCACCCCTCCACTTT. Amino acid sequence: CASSNGQGVSPLHF. This chain connects TRBV5-1 to TRBJ1-6, with 10 bases matching TRBD1. This CDR3 spans 14 amino acids. V shed 4 bases and J 9 bases; nucleotides not matched to a gene: 4. From germline, CDR1 is SGHRS and CDR2 YFSETQ.

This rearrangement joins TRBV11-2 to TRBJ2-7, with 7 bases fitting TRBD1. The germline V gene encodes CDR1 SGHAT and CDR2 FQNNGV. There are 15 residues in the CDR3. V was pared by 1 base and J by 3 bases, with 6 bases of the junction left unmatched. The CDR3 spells CASSLVGGNIYEQYF. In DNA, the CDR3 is TGTGCCAGCAGCTTAGTAGGGGGCAATATCTACGAGCAGTACTTC.

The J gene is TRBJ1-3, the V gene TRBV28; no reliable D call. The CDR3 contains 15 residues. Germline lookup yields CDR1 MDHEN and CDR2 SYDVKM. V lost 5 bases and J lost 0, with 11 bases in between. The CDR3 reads CASSSWASSGNTIYF. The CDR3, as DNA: TGTGCCAGCAGTAGCTGGGCGAGCTCTGGAAACACCATATATTTT.

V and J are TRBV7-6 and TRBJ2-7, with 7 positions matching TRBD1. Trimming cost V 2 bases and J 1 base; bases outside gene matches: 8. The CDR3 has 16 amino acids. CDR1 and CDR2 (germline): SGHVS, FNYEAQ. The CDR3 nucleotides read TGTGCCAGCAGCTTACAGCAGGGGGTCATTTCCTACGAGCAGTACTTC. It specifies CASSLQQGVISYEQYF.

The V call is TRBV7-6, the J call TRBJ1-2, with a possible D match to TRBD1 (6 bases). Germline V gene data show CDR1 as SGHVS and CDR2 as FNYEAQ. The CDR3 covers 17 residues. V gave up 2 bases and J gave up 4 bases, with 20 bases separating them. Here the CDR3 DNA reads TGTGCCAGCAGCTTAAACGAAGGGGGGGCGGCTAGCTATGGCTACACCTTC. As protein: CASSLNEGGAASYGYTF. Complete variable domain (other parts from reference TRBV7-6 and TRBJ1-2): GAGVSQSPRYKVTKRGQDVALRCDPISGHVSLYWYRQALGQGPEFLTYFNYEAQQDKSGLPNDRFSAERPEGSISTLTIQRTEQRDSAMYRCASSLNEGGAASYGYTFGSGTRLTVV.

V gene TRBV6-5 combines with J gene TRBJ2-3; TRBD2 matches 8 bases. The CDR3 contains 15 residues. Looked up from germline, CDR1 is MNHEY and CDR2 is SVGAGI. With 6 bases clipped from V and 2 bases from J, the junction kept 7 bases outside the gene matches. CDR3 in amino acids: CASSSGLASTDTQYF. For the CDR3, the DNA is TGTGCCAGCAGCTCCGGACTAGCTTCCACAGATACGCAGTATTTT.

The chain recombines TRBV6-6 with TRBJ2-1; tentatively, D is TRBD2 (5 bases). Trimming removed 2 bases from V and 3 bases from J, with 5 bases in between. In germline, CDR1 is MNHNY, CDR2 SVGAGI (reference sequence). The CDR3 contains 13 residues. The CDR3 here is CASSYEGYNEQFF. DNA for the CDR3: TGTGCCAGCAGTTACGAGGGCTACAATGAGCAGTTCTTC.

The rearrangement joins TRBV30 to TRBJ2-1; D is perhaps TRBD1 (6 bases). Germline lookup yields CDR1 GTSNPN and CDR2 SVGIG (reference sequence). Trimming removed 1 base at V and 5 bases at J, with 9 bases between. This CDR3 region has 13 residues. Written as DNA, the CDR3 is TGTGCCTGGAGTGGGTGGGGGCACAATGAGCAGTTCTTC. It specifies CAWSGWGHNEQFF. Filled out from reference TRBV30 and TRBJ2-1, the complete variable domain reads SQTIHQWPATLVQPVGSPLSLECTVEGTSNPNLYWYRQAAGRGLQLLFYSVGIGQISSEVPQNLSASRPQDRQFILSSKKLLLSDSGFYLCAWSGWGHNEQFFGPGTRLTVL.

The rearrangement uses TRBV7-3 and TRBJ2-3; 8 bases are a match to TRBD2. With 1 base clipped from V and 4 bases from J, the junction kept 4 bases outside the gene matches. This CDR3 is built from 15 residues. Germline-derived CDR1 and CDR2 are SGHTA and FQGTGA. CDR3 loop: CASSLNGGASDTQYF. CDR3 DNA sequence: TGTGCCAGCAGCTTAAACGGGGGGGCATCAGATACGCAGTATTTT. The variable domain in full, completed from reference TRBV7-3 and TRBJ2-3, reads GAGVSQTPSNKVTEKGKYVELRCDPISGHTALYWYRQSLGQGPEFLIYFQGTGAADDSGLPNDRFFAVRPEGSVSTLKIQRTERGDSAVYLCASSLNGGASDTQYFGPGTRLTVL.

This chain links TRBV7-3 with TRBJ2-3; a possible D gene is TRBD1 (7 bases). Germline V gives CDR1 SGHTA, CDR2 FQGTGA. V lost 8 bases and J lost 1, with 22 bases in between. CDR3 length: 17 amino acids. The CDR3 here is CASAVGRRDRGTDTQYF. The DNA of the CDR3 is TGTGCCAGCGCTGTAGGAAGGCGGGACAGAGGCACAGATACGCAGTATTTT.

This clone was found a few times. CDR3: CASSQGSGTGLYEQYF. The CDR3 bases are TGTGCCAGCAGCCAAGGAAGCGGGACAGGACTATACGAGCAGTACTTC. This rearrangement joins TRBV3-1 (or the pseudogene TRBV3-2) to TRBJ2-7; D perhaps matches TRBD1 (8 bases). The CDR3 contains 16 residues. V lost 1 base, J lost 4 bases, and 17 bases lay in between. Looked up from germline, CDR1 is LGHDT and CDR2 is YNNKEL (reference sequence).

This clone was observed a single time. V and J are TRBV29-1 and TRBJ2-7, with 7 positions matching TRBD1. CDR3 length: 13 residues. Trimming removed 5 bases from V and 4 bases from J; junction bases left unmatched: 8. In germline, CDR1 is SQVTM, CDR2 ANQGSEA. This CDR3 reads CSVSDGTDYEQYF. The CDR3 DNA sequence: TGCAGCGTTTCAGACGGGACAGATTACGAGCAGTACTTC.

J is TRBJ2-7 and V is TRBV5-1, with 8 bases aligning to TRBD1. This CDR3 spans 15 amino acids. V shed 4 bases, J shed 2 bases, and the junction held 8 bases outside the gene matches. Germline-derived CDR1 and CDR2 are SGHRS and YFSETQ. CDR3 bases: TGCGCCAGCAGCCGGCGGTGGGACAGGACCTACGAGCAGTACTTC. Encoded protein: CASSRRWDRTYEQYF.

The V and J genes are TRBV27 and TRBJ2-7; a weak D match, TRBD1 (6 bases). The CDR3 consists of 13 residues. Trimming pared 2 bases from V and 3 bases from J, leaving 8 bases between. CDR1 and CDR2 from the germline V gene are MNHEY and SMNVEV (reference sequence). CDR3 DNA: TGTGCCAGCAGTTTAAGGACAGACTACGAGCAGTACTTC. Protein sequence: CASSLRTDYEQYF.